This entry lists 23 T cell receptor beta chains sequenced from one sample in a study of T cells in localized non-small cell lung cancer (dated by TCRdb to 2020 to 2022). The library was generated by the immunoSEQ multiplex PCR assay. Drawn from immuneACCESS, this table holds only the in-frame rearrangements with V and J called that TCRdb kept. Clones are partly lost; checked studies trace under half to an unresolved V gene and leave the rest unexplained. The sample profile shows tens of thousands of clones; about nine tenths of them were found once. The top ten hold around 3.9% of the sample. Material: peripheral blood, obtained before any cancer treatment. These receptor sequences come from a male donor aged 60 or over with stage III lung adenocarcinoma.

V usage is TRBV11-1 and J usage is TRBJ1-3, with D tentatively TRBD1 (5 bases). The CDR3 totals 18 residues. Germline CDR1 SGHAT, CDR2 FQDESV (reference sequence). V lost 5 bases, J lost 0 bases, and 20 bases lay in between. CDR3: CASSSPGGVTSSGNTIYF. The CDR3, as DNA: TGTGCCAGCAGCAGTCCAGGAGGGGTAACTTCCTCTGGAAACACCATATATTTT. The entire variable domain, with the rest obtained from reference TRBV11-1 and TRBJ1-3, is as follows: EAEVAQSPRYKITEKSQAVAFWCDPISGHATLYWYRQILGQGPELLVQFQDESVVDDSQLPKDRFSAERLKGVDSTLKIQPAELGDSAMYLCASSSPGGVTSSGNTIYFGEGSWLTVV.

This clone appeared a single time. V is TRBV19 and J is TRBJ2-7, with TRBD2 identical over 7 bases. This CDR3 contains 13 residues. Trimming at V came to 4 bases and at J to 6 bases, leaving 6 bases not matched to a gene. Germline CDR1 LNHDA, CDR2 SQIVND (reference sequence). The CDR3 DNA reads as TGTGCCAGTAGTACCCGCTCTAGCGGCGAGCAGTACTTC. It translates to CASSTRSSGEQYF.

As regards this clone: At one boundary the junction diverges from the germline segment, which might be a read error. V and J are TRBV27 and TRBJ2-7; 10 bases align to TRBD1. The germline V gene has CDR1 MNHEY and CDR2 SMNVEV (reference sequence). The CDR3 runs 15 residues. CDR3 protein: CVSSPPGQGWHEQYF. The CDR3 DNA sequence: TGTGTCAGCAGCCCCCCGGGACAGGGGTGGCACGAGCAGTACTTC.

The rearrangement links TRBV6-5 to TRBJ1-2; possibly TRBD1 for D (5 bases). The CDR3 has 13 residues. Germline assignment: CDR1 MNHEY and CDR2 SVGAGI. Trimming removed 5 bases at V and 3 bases at J, with 10 bases between. The CDR3 loop is CASSRGLDYGYTF. CDR3 sequence (DNA): TGTGCCAGCAGTCGGGGACTGGACTATGGCTACACCTTC.

Only a few counts were recorded for this clone. This chain uses TRBV14 with TRBJ1-1, with TRBD1 matching over 7 bases. This CDR3 spans 15 amino acids. The germline CDR1 and CDR2 sequences are SGHDN and FVKESK. With V trimmed by 3 bases and J by 1 base, 5 bases remained unmatched. CDR3 loop: CASSHRTGWNTEAFF. CDR3 bases: TGTGCCAGCAGCCATCGGACAGGTTGGAACACTGAAGCTTTCTTT.

The chain combines TRBV5-6 with TRBJ1-1; the D gene is possibly TRBD1 (5 bases). The CDR3 covers 14 residues. V lost 4 bases and J lost 6, with 16 bases in between. From germline, CDR1 is SGHDT and CDR2 YYEEEE. As DNA, the CDR3 is TGTGCCAGCAGCCGAAGGGGTGGTAGCGCTGAAGCTTTCTTT. This encodes CASSRRGGSAEAFF.

V and J are TRBV5-1 and TRBJ1-1; 8 bases map to TRBD1. Germline values: CDR1 SGHRS, CDR2 YFSETQ. CDR3 length: 18 amino acids. The junction had 11 bases not matched to a gene; V was cut back by 1 base and J by 0 bases. CDR3 protein: CASSLKFWGTGLNTEAFF. As DNA, the CDR3 is TGCGCCAGCAGCTTGAAATTTTGGGGGACAGGTTTGAACACTGAAGCTTTCTTT.

V is TRBV2 and J is TRBJ2-3; 8 bases match TRBD2. This CDR3 has 15 amino acids. J was trimmed by 6 bases and V by 3 bases; bases with no gene match: 8. The V gene's germline CDR1 is SNHLY and CDR2 FYNNEI. Here the CDR3 reads CASSDKVGLADTQYF. The CDR3 region has the DNA TGTGCCAGCAGTGACAAGGTTGGACTAGCTGATACGCAGTATTTT.

V and J are TRBV5-1 and TRBJ1-1; D remains unclear. V shed 0 bases and J shed 1 base, with 7 bases lying between them. CDR1 is SGHRS, CDR2 YFSETQ, per germline. The CDR3 spans 14 residues. CDR3 amino acids: CASSLERANTEAFF. In nucleotides, the CDR3 is TGCGCCAGCAGCTTGGAGCGCGCGAACACTGAAGCTTTCTTT. Full variable domain (outside the CDR3, taken from reference TRBV5-1 and TRBJ1-1): KAGVTQTPRYLIKTRGQQVTLSCSPISGHRSVSWYQQTPGQGLQFLFEYFSETQRNKGNFPGRFSGRQFSNSRSEMNVSTLELGDSALYLCASSLERANTEAFFGQGTRLTVV.

The CDR3 loop is CAWSVLWRSNYGYTF. Here the CDR3 DNA reads TGTGCCTGGAGTGTACTTTGGCGGTCTAACTATGGCTACACCTTC. The chain carries TRBV30 and TRBJ1-2; D ambiguous. CDR1 and CDR2 from the germline V gene are GTSNPN and SVGIG (reference sequence). Trimming pared 0 bases from V and 0 bases from J, leaving 11 bases between. The CDR3 sequence is 15 residues long.

This rearrangement joins TRBV5-4 to TRBJ2-3; 8 nucleotides match TRBD1. CDR1 and CDR2 from the germline V gene are SGHNT and YYREEE (reference sequence). The CDR3 totals 17 residues. The V segment lost 3 bases and the J segment 6 bases; nucleotides outside the gene matches: 15. The CDR3 here is CASSWYAGGRGTDTQYF. DNA of the CDR3: TGTGCCAGCAGCTGGTACGCAGGGGGCCGTGGAACTGATACGCAGTATTTT.

V usage is TRBV2 and J usage is TRBJ2-1, with 9 bases matching TRBD2. V lost 7 bases to trimming and J lost 15 bases; unmatched junction nucleotides: 7. The CDR3 runs 11 residues. The germline CDR1 and CDR2 sequences are SNHLY and FYNNEI. As DNA, the CDR3 is TGTGCCAGCAACGGTGAGACTAGCGGGTTCTTC. Protein: CASNGETSGFF.

This clone was detected only once. J is TRBJ2-1 and V is TRBV7-9; tentative D call: TRBD1 (6 bases). This CDR3 is built from 14 residues. Trimming shortened V by 5 bases and J by 4 bases, and 12 bases separated the two germline ends. CDR1 SEHNR and CDR2 FQNEAQ come from the germline V gene (reference sequence). The CDR3 loop is CASSDRRRYNEQFF. CDR3 sequence (DNA): TGTGCCAGCAGCGACAGGCGCCGATACAATGAGCAGTTCTTC.

The chain carries TRBV5-1 and TRBJ2-4; D remains unclear. The CDR3 extends over 14 amino acids. V dropped 0 bases and J dropped 8 bases, with 12 bases sitting between them. Germline V gene data show CDR1 as SGHRS and CDR2 as YFSETQ. CDR3 bases: TGCGCCAGCAGCTTGGGGCCATCGGGTGACATTCAGTACTTC. It encodes CASSLGPSGDIQYF.

The V gene is TRBV5-5, the J gene TRBJ1-1; 9 positions agree with TRBD1. V shed 4 bases and J 7 bases; nucleotides not matched to a gene: 8. Germline CDR1 is SGHKS and CDR2 is YYEKEE (reference sequence). The CDR3 contains 14 residues. CDR3 sequence (DNA): TGTGCCAGCAGCCATTCGACAGGGGGGTTTGAAGCTTTCTTT. Its translation is CASSHSTGGFEAFF.

The V call is TRBV9, the J call TRBJ1-1, with D possibly matching TRBD1 (5 bases). Looked up from germline, CDR1 is SGDLS and CDR2 is YYNGEE. There are 14 residues in the CDR3. Trimming took 4 bases from V and 7 from J, leaving 17 bases between them. This CDR3 is CASSSQEGRGEAFF. The CDR3 DNA reads as TGTGCCAGCAGCTCACAAGAAGGAAGGGGTGAAGCTTTCTTT.

V gene TRBV7-2 combines with J gene TRBJ2-7; 7 nucleotides line up with TRBD1. The CDR3 covers 15 residues. Germline V gives CDR1 SGHTA, CDR2 FQGNSA. V dropped 1 base and J dropped 2; count of bases not matched to a gene: 5. The chain's CDR3 is CASSLGGTATYEQYF. The DNA of the CDR3 is TGTGCCAGCAGCTTAGGGGGGACAGCGACCTACGAGCAGTACTTC.

This chain connects TRBV6-5 to TRBJ1-1; D call uncertain. CDR3 length: 13 residues. Germline V lookup: CDR1 MNHEY, CDR2 SVGAGI. Trimming took off 4 bases at V and 1 base at J, with 7 bases between the two ends. DNA for the CDR3: TGTGCCAGCAGTTCCCTATGGAACACTGAAGCTTTCTTT. Amino acids: CASSSLWNTEAFF.

V usage is TRBV5-1 and J usage is TRBJ2-4, with 12 bases that match TRBD2. With 4 bases clipped from V and 5 bases from J, the junction kept 7 bases outside the gene matches. Germline V gives CDR1 SGHRS, CDR2 YFSETQ. The CDR3 has 16 residues. This CDR3 reads CASSTQGLAGQNIQYF. CDR3 in DNA: TGCGCCAGCAGCACTCAAGGACTAGCGGGACAAAACATTCAGTACTTC.

This clone was seen more than once but under ten times. V is TRBV7-9 and J is TRBJ2-5; TRBD1 might be the D (6 bases). Trimming cost V 7 bases and J 2 bases, with 11 bases left between them. Per germline, CDR1 SEHNR and CDR2 FQNEAQ (reference sequence). CDR3 length: 13 amino acids. The DNA for the CDR3 is TGTGCCAGCACCCGAGGACAGCAAGAGACCCAGTACTTC. It specifies CASTRGQQETQYF.

The chain couples TRBV18 to TRBJ1-4; D unresolved. This CDR3 has 15 residues. Germline V gene lookup returns CDR1 KGHSH and CDR2 LQKENI. Trimming pared 3 bases from V and 11 bases from J, leaving 19 bases between. For the CDR3, the DNA is TGTGCCAGCTCACCCCAGTCTCCTTTCCAGACCAAACTGTTTTTT. It codes for CASSPQSPFQTKLFF.

The chain recombines TRBV7-2 with TRBJ2-3, with D possibly matching TRBD2 (6 bases). Looked up from germline, CDR1 is SGHTA and CDR2 is FQGNSA. This CDR3 has 14 residues. V lost 1 base to trimming and J lost 6 bases, with 11 bases between them. Here the CDR3 DNA reads TGTGCCAGCAGCTTAGGCGGGAACCAGGATACGCAGTATTTT. As protein: CASSLGGNQDTQYF. Filled out from reference TRBV7-2 and TRBJ2-3, the complete variable domain reads GAGVSQSPSNKVTEKGKDVELRCDPISGHTALYWYRQSLGQGLEFLIYFQGNSAPDKSGLPSDRFSAERTGGSVSTLTIQRTQQEDSAVYLCASSLGGNQDTQYFGPGTRLTVL.

The chain combines TRBV7-2 with TRBJ1-2, with D perhaps TRBD1 (5 bases). In germline, CDR1 is SGHTA, CDR2 FQGNSA. The CDR3 is 13 amino acids. V was trimmed by 3 bases and J by 8 bases, leaving 13 bases between them. The CDR3 loop is CASSLAGARGYTF. CDR3 DNA: TGTGCCAGCAGCTTGGCTGGGGCACGGGGCTACACCTTC.